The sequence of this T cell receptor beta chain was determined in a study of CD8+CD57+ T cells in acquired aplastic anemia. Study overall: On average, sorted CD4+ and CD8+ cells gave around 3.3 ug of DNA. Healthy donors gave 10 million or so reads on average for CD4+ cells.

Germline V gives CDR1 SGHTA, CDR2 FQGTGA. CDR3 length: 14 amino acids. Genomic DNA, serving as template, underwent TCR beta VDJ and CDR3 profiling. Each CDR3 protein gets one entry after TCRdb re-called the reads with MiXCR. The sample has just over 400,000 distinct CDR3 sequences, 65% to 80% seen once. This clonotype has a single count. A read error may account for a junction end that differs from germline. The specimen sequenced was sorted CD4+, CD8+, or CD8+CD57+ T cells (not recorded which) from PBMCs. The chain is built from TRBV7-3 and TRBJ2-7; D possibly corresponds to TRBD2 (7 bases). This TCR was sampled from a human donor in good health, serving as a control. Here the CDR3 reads CASKRGGRSKGAVF. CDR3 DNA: TGTGCCAGCAAACGCGGGGGCAGGAGTAAAGGAGCAGTTTTC.